The next 30 T cell receptor beta chains were all read from a single sample in a study of shared clonotypes between healthy human individuals. Method: immunoSEQ multiplex PCR; TCRdb's copy keeps in-frame clones and lacks some. The sample contains about 660,000 clones, 74% of which appear only once. Sequencing was performed on memory CD4+ T cells sorted from blood. Subset given: CD45RA-negative fraction. These receptors came from a woman aged 25-40 years in good health.

In this sample, this clone turned up a few times. This chain uses TRBV7-9 with TRBJ1-2; the D is unclear. The ends were cut back, 1 base at V and 8 bases at J, with 8 bases in the middle. This CDR3 region has 12 residues. The germline V gene encodes CDR1 SEHNR and CDR2 FQNEAQ (reference sequence). The CDR3 spells CASSLDYRGYTF. The CDR3, as DNA: TGTGCCAGCAGCTTAGACTATCGCGGCTACACCTTC.

This sequence joins TRBV7-7 and TRBJ2-2, with a tentative D call TRBD2 (6 bases). Looked up from germline, CDR1 is SSHAT and CDR2 is FNYEAQ (reference sequence). The CDR3 spans 15 residues. V was cut by 1 base and J by 6 bases, with 12 bases left in between. As DNA, the CDR3 is TGTGCCAGCAGCTTAGGTGGCGGGATCGCCGGGGAGCTGTTTTTT. Translated: CASSLGGGIAGELFF.

V gene TRBV15 combines with J gene TRBJ2-7, with no clear D. Trimming took 0 bases from V and 5 from J, leaving 11 bases between them. The CDR3 has 14 residues. Germline V gene lookup returns CDR1 LNHNV and CDR2 YYDKDF (reference sequence). CDR3 nucleotides: TGTGCCACCAGCAGAGAAAGGTATTTCAACGAGCAGTACTTC. Amino acid sequence: CATSRERYFNEQYF.

This sequence joins TRBV5-6 and TRBJ1-1; D is perhaps TRBD1 (6 bases). The CDR3 loop spans 15 amino acids. Per the germline V gene, CDR1 is SGHDT and CDR2 is YYEEEE. The germline V and J ends were trimmed by 3 bases and 1 base, with 13 bases remaining between them. The CDR3 is CASSSLDRRNTEAFF. The CDR3, as DNA: TGTGCCAGCAGCTCACTCGACAGGAGGAACACTGAAGCTTTCTTT.

As to this clone: This may be a read error: a much more frequent sequence differs by one nucleotide. The chain has TRBV6-1 and TRBJ2-7; D call uncertain. CDR3 length: 11 residues. Per the germline V gene, CDR1 is MNHNS and CDR2 is SASEGT. Deletions cut 3 bases from V and 4 bases from J, with 4 bases between. Written as DNA, the CDR3 is TGTGCCAGCAGTGATATTTACGAGCAGTACTTC. It specifies CASSDIYEQYF.

This chain joins TRBV6-5 and TRBJ1-5; D uncertain. The V gene lost 4 bases and the J gene lost 5 bases, with 9 bases spanning the gap. Germline V gene data show CDR1 as MNHEY and CDR2 as SVGAGI. The CDR3 is made up of 13 amino acids. As DNA, the CDR3 is TGTGCCAGCAGTTCTACTCAGGATCAGCCCCAGCATTTT. Its translation is CASSSTQDQPQHF.

At least ten counts were recorded for this clone. The chain carries TRBV4-1 and TRBJ2-3; the D gene could be TRBD1 or TRBD2 (5 bases each). Trimming stripped 2 bases from V and 6 bases from J, with 18 bases between. Looked up from germline, CDR1 is MGHRA and CDR2 is YSYEKL. This CDR3 is built from 16 residues. The CDR3 here is CASSQRDLTTQDTQYF. In nucleotides, the CDR3 is TGCGCCAGCAGCCAAAGGGACCTAACTACCCAGGATACGCAGTATTTT.

The V call is TRBV30, the J call TRBJ2-7, with TRBD2 identical over 8 bases. CDR3 size: 12 residues. Germline-derived CDR1 and CDR2 are GTSNPN and SVGIG (reference sequence). J gave up 7 bases and V 1 base, and 3 bases lay outside the gene matches. The CDR3 region is CAWSAGGGEQYF. In DNA form, the CDR3 reads TGTGCCTGGAGTGCTGGCGGGGGGGAGCAGTACTTC. Combining the CDR3 with reference TRBV30 and TRBJ2-7 gives the whole variable domain SQTIHQWPATLVQPVGSPLSLECTVEGTSNPNLYWYRQAAGRGLQLLFYSVGIGQISSEVPQNLSASRPQDRQFILSSKKLLLSDSGFYLCAWSAGGGEQYFGPGTRLTVT.

The chain joins TRBV11-2 to TRBJ2-3, with 12 nucleotides matching TRBD2. Germline V gene data show CDR1 as SGHAT and CDR2 as FQNNGV. CDR3 length equals 16 residues. V shed 5 bases and J 3 bases; nucleotides not matched to a gene: 6. Here the CDR3 reads CASSLLAGGQTDTQYF. In DNA form, the CDR3 reads TGTGCCAGCAGCCTTCTAGCGGGAGGGCAGACAGATACGCAGTATTTT.

This chain joins TRBV28 and TRBJ2-4, with D possibly TRBD2 on 5 matching bases. V was trimmed by 7 bases and J by 0 bases, leaving 22 bases between them. The CDR3 consists of 18 residues. CDR1 is MDHEN and CDR2 is SYDVKM in the germline V gene. The CDR3 nucleotides are TGTGCCAGCAATTCCCCGGGATTAAAGACCTTAGCCAAAAACATTCAGTACTTC. This codes for CASNSPGLKTLAKNIQYF.

This sequence joins TRBV29-1 and TRBJ2-5; either TRBD1 or TRBD2 may supply D (5 bases each). The DNA end is more similar to TRBJ2-7, so the J call may be wrong. CDR1 SQVTM and CDR2 ANQGSEA come from the germline V gene. CDR3 length: 11 amino acids. CDR3 nucleotides: TGCAGCGTTGATGAGGGGTACGAGCAGTACTTC. This sequence encodes CSVDEGYEQYF.

V usage is TRBV5-1 and J usage is TRBJ2-2, with D tentatively TRBD2 (5 bases). Trimming removed 2 bases at V and 1 base at J, with 12 bases between. This CDR3 contains 16 residues. Germline CDR1 SGHRS, CDR2 YFSETQ. The chain's CDR3 is CASSFNPAENTGELFF. CDR3 bases: TGCGCCAGCAGCTTTAATCCAGCGGAGAACACCGGGGAGCTGTTTTTT.

This chain connects TRBV4-1 to TRBJ2-2; 9 bases fit TRBD2. This CDR3 is built from 16 residues. The ends lost 6 bases at V and 0 bases at J; junction bases unmatched: 5. Germline lookup yields CDR1 MGHRA and CDR2 YSYEKL. The CDR3 loop is CASRRLAAANTGELFF. For the CDR3, the DNA is TGCGCCAGCAGGAGACTAGCGGCCGCGAACACCGGGGAGCTGTTTTTT.

This chain uses TRBV5-1 with TRBJ1-4, with D hard to call. Germline assignment: CDR1 SGHRS and CDR2 YFSETQ. Trimming pared 3 bases from V and 5 bases from J, leaving 17 bases between. This CDR3 has 16 residues. In DNA form, the CDR3 reads TGCGCCAGCAGCTATGATTGGATAACAAGGAATGAAAAACTGTTTTTT. It yields the protein CASSYDWITRNEKLFF.

The chain carries TRBV28 and TRBJ2-2; 11 bases line up with TRBD2. Trimming took 6 bases from V and 7 from J; bases not matched to a gene: 19. From germline, CDR1 is MDHEN and CDR2 SYDVKM. This CDR3 has 19 residues. The CDR3 reads CASRPYSSGSGRAHGELFF. The CDR3 nucleotides read TGTGCCAGCAGACCGTACAGCTCCGGTAGCGGGAGGGCCCACGGGGAGCTGTTTTTT.

Notes on this clone: The same CDR3 arises from other DNA sequences in this sample as well. This chain connects TRBV6-5 to TRBJ2-7; maybe TRBD2 (5 bases). Trimming pared 6 bases from V and 0 bases from J, leaving 12 bases between. The CDR3 extends over 14 amino acids. The germline gives CDR1 MNHEY, CDR2 SVGAGI. CDR3 sequence (DNA): TGTGCCAGCAGACGGGATTTCAGCTCCTACGAGCAGTACTTC. Its translation: CASRRDFSSYEQYF.

The CDR3 is CASSAVGTF. For the CDR3, the DNA is TGTGCCAGCAGCGCAGTGGGCACCTTC. The chain links TRBV9 to TRBJ1-2; no reliable D call. Trimming stripped 3 bases from V and 13 bases from J, with 7 bases between. Germline CDR1 and CDR2: SGDLS and YYNGEE. The CDR3 is 9 residues long.

V gene TRBV5-1 combines with J gene TRBJ1-1, with 10 bases identical to TRBD1. Trimming at V came to 7 bases and at J to 4 bases, leaving 13 bases not matched to a gene. CDR1 is SGHRS and CDR2 is YFSETQ in the germline V gene. This CDR3 spans 16 amino acids. CDR3 sequence reads: CASHIDRGRVGTEAFF. For the CDR3, the DNA is TGCGCCAGCCATATAGACAGGGGGCGGGTTGGCACTGAAGCTTTCTTT.

The chain has TRBV11-2 and TRBJ2-3, with 7 nucleotides matching TRBD2. V shed 4 bases and J 4 bases; nucleotides not matched to a gene: 11. CDR1 and CDR2 (germline): SGHAT, FQNNGV. The CDR3 loop spans 16 amino acids. CDR3 in DNA: TGTGCCAGCAGCTGGAATGGCGGGAGTGATGCAGATACGCAGTATTTT. This gives the protein CASSWNGGSDADTQYF.

This chain connects TRBV5-1 to TRBJ2-1, with 12 positions matching TRBD1. The CDR3 spans 21 residues. Germline CDR1 SGHRS, CDR2 YFSETQ. V shed 0 bases, J shed 0 bases, and the junction held 13 bases outside the gene matches. CDR3 DNA sequence: TGCGCCAGCAGCTTGGCCAACTCGGGACAGGGGGCTGGGAGCTCCTACAATGAGCAGTTCTTC. It encodes CASSLANSGQGAGSSYNEQFF.

The rearrangement links TRBV5-4 to TRBJ1-1; D unclear. CDR3 length: 13 amino acids. CDR1 and CDR2 from the germline V gene are SGHNT and YYREEE (reference sequence). The germline V and J ends were trimmed by 5 bases and 3 bases, with 11 bases remaining between them. CDR3 DNA: TGTGCCAGCAGACTCTCGTGGGACACTGAAGCTTTCTTT. Translating it yields CASRLSWDTEAFF. The full variable domain, rest sourced from reference TRBV5-4 and TRBJ1-1, is ETGVTQSPTHLIKTRGQQVTLRCSSQSGHNTVSWYQQALGQGPQFIFQYYREEENGRGNFPPRFSGLQFPNYSSELNVNALELDDSALYLCASRLSWDTEAFFGQGTRLTVV.

The rearrangement uses TRBV19 and TRBJ1-1; D is undetermined. This CDR3 spans 15 amino acids. Germline CDR1 LNHDA, CDR2 SQIVND (reference sequence). V was clipped by 3 bases and J by 0 bases, with 11 bases between them. The CDR3 DNA reads as TGTGCCAGTAGTATCGGATTGGGGATGAACACTGAAGCTTTCTTT. This encodes CASSIGLGMNTEAFF. Looking up the rest from reference TRBV19 and TRBJ1-1 gives the full variable domain: DGGITQSPKYLFRKEGQNVTLSCEQNLNHDAMYWYRQDPGQGLRLIYYSQIVNDFQKGDIAEGYSVSREKKESFPLTVTSAQKNPTAFYLCASSIGLGMNTEAFFGQGTRLTVV.

A word on this clone: It differs at one base from a far larger clone, so likely a read error. V usage is TRBV2 and J usage is TRBJ2-5; 7 bases are a match to TRBD1. The J call may be mistaken, given a closer DNA end match to TRBJ2-7. Germline V gene data show CDR1 as SNHLY and CDR2 as FYNNEI. This CDR3 is 12 amino acids long. The CDR3: CASSEQGVEQYF. Here the CDR3 DNA reads TGTGCCAGCAGTGAACAGGGGGTCGAGCAGTACTTC.

The chain recombines TRBV10-3 with TRBJ1-1; D call uncertain. Germline V gene sequence: CDR1 ENHRY, CDR2 SYGVKD. This CDR3 has 13 residues. Trimming removed 6 bases at V and 1 base at J, with 9 bases between. CDR3 nucleotides: TGTGCCATCAGGCAGGATCCGAACACTGAAGCTTTCTTT. Translating it yields CAIRQDPNTEAFF.

The chain couples TRBV7-8 to TRBJ2-7; 7 bases line up with TRBD1. This CDR3 is 13 amino acids long. CDR1 is SGHVS, CDR2 FQNEAQ, per germline. The J segment lost 4 bases and the V segment lost 5 bases, leaving 5 bases of the junction unmatched. CDR3 in DNA: TGTGCCAGCAGCAAGACAGGGACATACGAGCAGTACTTC. This sequence encodes CASSKTGTYEQYF.

This chain uses TRBV19 with TRBJ1-2; possible D gene TRBD1, 5 bases. CDR1 is LNHDA and CDR2 is SQIVND in the germline V gene (reference sequence). The CDR3 runs to 15 residues. Trimming shortened V by 5 bases and J by 2 bases, and 15 bases separated the two germline ends. CDR3: CASSSPGTVNYGYTF. CDR3 DNA sequence: TGTGCCAGTAGTTCCCCAGGGACGGTGAACTATGGCTACACCTTC.

The chain has TRBV11-2 and TRBJ2-7, with 13 bases lining up with TRBD2. The CDR3 runs 16 residues. Germline V gene sequence: CDR1 SGHAT, CDR2 FQNNGV. The trim removed 5 bases at V and 5 bases at J, leaving 9 bases unmatched. The CDR3 bases are TGTGCCAGCAGCCCGCGACTAGCGGGAGGCGTCCACGAGCAGTACTTC. Amino acids: CASSPRLAGGVHEQYF.

The rearrangement uses TRBV19 and TRBJ1-5; no definite D call. This CDR3 contains 14 residues. Germline CDR1 reads LNHDA; CDR2 reads SQIVND (reference sequence). Trimming left V 6 bases short and J 2 bases short, with 11 bases between. CDR3 region: CASRRVVRNQPQHF. The CDR3 DNA follows: TGTGCCAGTAGGAGGGTAGTACGCAATCAGCCCCAGCATTTT.

The chain carries TRBV6-1 and TRBJ1-1, with D perhaps matching TRBD1 (6 bases). The V gene lost 4 bases and the J gene lost 1 base, with 13 bases spanning the gap. Germline-derived CDR1 and CDR2 are MNHNS and SASEGT. The CDR3 totals 15 residues. CDR3 sequence (DNA): TGTGCCAGCAGTGTTTCTTCGACAGGGAACACTGAAGCTTTCTTT. Translated, it gives CASSVSSTGNTEAFF.

This chain links TRBV11-2 with TRBJ1-2; D unresolved. This CDR3 has 12 amino acids. Trimming shortened V by 0 bases and J by 3 bases, and 2 bases separated the two germline ends. Germline V gene data show CDR1 as SGHAT and CDR2 as FQNNGV. CDR3 amino acids: CASSLDHYGYTF. In nucleotides, the CDR3 is TGTGCCAGCAGCTTAGATCACTATGGCTACACCTTC.